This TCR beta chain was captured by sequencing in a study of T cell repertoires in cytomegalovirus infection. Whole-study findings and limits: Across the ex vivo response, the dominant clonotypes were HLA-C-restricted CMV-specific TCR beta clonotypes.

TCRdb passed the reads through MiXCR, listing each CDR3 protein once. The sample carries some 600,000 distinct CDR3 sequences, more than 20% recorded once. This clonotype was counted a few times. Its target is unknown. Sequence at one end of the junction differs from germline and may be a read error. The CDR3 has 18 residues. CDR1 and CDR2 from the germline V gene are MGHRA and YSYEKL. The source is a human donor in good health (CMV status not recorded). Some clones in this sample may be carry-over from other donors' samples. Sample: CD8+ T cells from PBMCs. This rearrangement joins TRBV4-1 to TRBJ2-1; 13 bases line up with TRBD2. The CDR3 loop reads CASSQDASPGLAGNEQFF. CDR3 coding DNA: TGTGCCAGCAGCCAAGATGCCTCCCCGGGACTAGCGGGGAATGAGCAGTTCTTC.